Listed below are T cell receptor beta chains from one sample, sequenced in a study of Graves' ophthalmopathy and Graves' hyperthyroidism. One entry per CDR3 protein, called by TCRdb with MiXCR from the multiplex PCR reads. The sample consists of over 150,000 distinct CDR3 sequences, about 40% of them appearing once. Input material: peripheral blood. These TCRs come from a woman in her thirties or forties with Graves' ophthalmopathy. The CDR3 runs from the conserved cysteine through the conserved F or W. D genes are given only for firm matches. Clone size is stated in some rows and not others, as once, few, many or a class when expanded.

clone size	D gene	J gene	V gene	CDR3 DNA	CDR3 protein
NA	NA	TRBJ1-1	TRBV7-3	TGTGCCAGCAAGGGGGAGCGGAACACTGAAGCTTTCTTT	CASKGERNTEAFF
few	NA	TRBJ2-5	TRBV27	TGTGCCAGCAGTTTATCGGGACACGAGCAAGAGACCCAGTACTTC	CASSLSGHEQETQYF
many	TRBD1	TRBJ1-5	TRBV19	TGTGCCAGTAGCATAAACCCTGGGACAGGGGGAATCAAGCCCCAGCATTTT	CASSINPGTGGIKPQHF
many	NA	TRBJ1-2	TRBV7-6	TGTGCCAGCAGCCAACGAAGAGGGGGTTCTAACTATGGCTACACCTTC	CASSQRRGGSNYGYTF
NA	NA	TRBJ2-2	TRBV6-2/TRBV6-3	TGTGCCCACAGTGGCCCAAGGGACACCGGGGAGCTGTTTTTT	CAHSGPRDTGELFF
once	NA	TRBJ1-5	TRBV6-1	TGTGCCAGCAAGGGTACGGTCGATCAGCCCCAGCATTTT	CASKGTVDQPQHF
many	TRBD1	TRBJ2-5	TRBV20-1	TGCAGTGTCGCGCAGCCCGGGACAGGGAAAGAGACCCAGTACTTC	CSVAQPGTGKETQYF
medium-sized	NA	TRBJ1-2	TRBV28	TGTGCCAGCAGTCGGACGGTCTATGGCTACACCTTC	CASSRTVYGYTF
many	NA	TRBJ1-1	TRBV4-1	TGCGCCAGCAGCGCCCGGTTGGGGGGGCAGACTGAAGCTTTCTTT	CASSARLGGQTEAFF
many	NA	TRBJ2-6	TRBV15	TGTGCCACCACCACAGGGAGTGGGGCCAACGTCCTGACTTTC	CATTTGSGANVLTF
many	NA	TRBJ2-5	TRBV3-1	TGTGCCAGCAGCCCATTGGGCGCGCGAGAGACCCAGTACTTC	CASSPLGARETQYF
many	NA	TRBJ1-1	TRBV11-2	TGTGCCAGCAGCTTAGAAGGAGTTAAAGCTTTCTTT	CASSLEGVKAFF
NA	NA	TRBJ2-7	TRBV28	TGTGCCAGCAGTCGCTTAGGGGACCGCCCCTACGAGCAGTACTTC	CASSRLGDRPYEQYF
many	NA	TRBJ1-1	TRBV4-1	TGCGCCAGCAGGGGCCCGTTGGTGAACACTGAAGCTTTCTTT	CASRGPLVNTEAFF
few	TRBD1	TRBJ2-7	TRBV6-5	TGTGCCAGCAGTTTAGCCACCGGGACAGGGTGGACCAAGCAGTACTTC	CASSLATGTGWTKQYF
once	NA	TRBJ2-7	TRBV6-2/TRBV6-3	TGTGCCAGCAGTTACGTTGGGGCCGAGCAGTACTTC	CASSYVGAEQYF
NA	NA	TRBJ1-2	TRBV15	TGTGCCACCAGCAGAGATCGGGCAGGGAGCTATGGCTACACCTTC	CATSRDRAGSYGYTF
NA	NA	TRBJ1-2	TRBV19	TGTGCCAGTAGTATAGGGAGGACTTCTAACTATGGCTACACCTTC	CASSIGRTSNYGYTF
many	TRBD1	TRBJ2-6	TRBV12-3/TRBV12-4	TGTGCCAGCAGTCTCTCCGGGACAGGTATATCTGGGGCCAACGTCCTGACTTTC	CASSLSGTGISGANVLTF
NA	TRBD1	TRBJ2-5	TRBV24-1	TGTGCCACCAGTGTCGGAGACAGGGGATTCCAAGAGACCCAGTACTTC	CATSVGDRGFQETQYF
many	NA	TRBJ2-5	TRBV6-2/TRBV6-3	TGTGCCAGCAGTTCCTACCTGGGGGAGACCCAGTACTTC	CASSSYLGETQYF
many	NA	TRBJ1-2	TRBV29-1	TGCAGCGGCGAGGAAGGAGACTATGGCTACACCTTC	CSGEEGDYGYTF
many	TRBD1	TRBJ2-7	TRBV11-2	TGTGCCAGCAGCTTCGTCCAGGGGGCCTACGAGCAGTACTTC	CASSFVQGAYEQYF
many	NA	TRBJ1-4	TRBV11-2	TGTGCCAGCAGCTTAGGCCATCAAGTGACTAATGAAAAACTGTTTTTT	CASSLGHQVTNEKLFF
NA	NA	TRBJ1-2	TRBV7-2	TGTGCCAGCAGCCACAGTGGCAGTATCTATGGCTACACCTTC	CASSHSGSIYGYTF